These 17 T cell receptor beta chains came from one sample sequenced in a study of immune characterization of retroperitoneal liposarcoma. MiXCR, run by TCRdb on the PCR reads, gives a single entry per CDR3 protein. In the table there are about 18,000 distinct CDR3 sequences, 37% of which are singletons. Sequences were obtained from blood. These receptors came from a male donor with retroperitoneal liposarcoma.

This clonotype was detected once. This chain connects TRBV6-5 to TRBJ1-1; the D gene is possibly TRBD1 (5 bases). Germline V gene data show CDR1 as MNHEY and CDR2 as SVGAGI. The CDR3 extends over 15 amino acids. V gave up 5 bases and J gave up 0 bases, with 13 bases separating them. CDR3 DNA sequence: TGTGCCAGCAGTGTCCAGGGCCGAATGAACACTGAAGCTTTCTTT. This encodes CASSVQGRMNTEAFF.

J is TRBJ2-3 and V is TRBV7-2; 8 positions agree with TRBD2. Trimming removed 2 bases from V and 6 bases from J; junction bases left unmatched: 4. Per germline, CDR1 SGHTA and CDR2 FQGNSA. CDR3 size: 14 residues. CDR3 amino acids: CASSLWGLGDTQYF. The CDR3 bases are TGTGCCAGCAGCTTATGGGGACTAGGTGATACGCAGTATTTT.

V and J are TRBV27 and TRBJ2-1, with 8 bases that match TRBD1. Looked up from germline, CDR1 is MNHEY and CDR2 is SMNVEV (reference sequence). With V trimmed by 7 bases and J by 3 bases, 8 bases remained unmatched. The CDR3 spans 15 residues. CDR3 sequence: CASKPGTGNYNEQFF. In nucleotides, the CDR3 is TGTGCCAGCAAACCCGGGACAGGAAACTACAATGAGCAGTTCTTC.

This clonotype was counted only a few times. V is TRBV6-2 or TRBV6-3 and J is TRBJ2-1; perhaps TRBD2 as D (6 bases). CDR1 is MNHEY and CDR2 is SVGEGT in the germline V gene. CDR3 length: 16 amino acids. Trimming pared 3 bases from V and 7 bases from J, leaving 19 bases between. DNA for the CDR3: TGTGCCAGCAGTTATCTCCGGGAGAGTTTCGGGAATGAGCAGTTCTTC. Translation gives CASSYLRESFGNEQFF.

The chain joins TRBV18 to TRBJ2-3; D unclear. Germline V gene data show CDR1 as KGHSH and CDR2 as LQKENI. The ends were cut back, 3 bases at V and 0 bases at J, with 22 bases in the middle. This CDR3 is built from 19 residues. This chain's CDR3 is CASSPFGPESLTSTDTQYF. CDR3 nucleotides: TGTGCCAGCTCACCCTTCGGCCCCGAAAGCTTAACTAGCACAGATACGCAGTATTTT.

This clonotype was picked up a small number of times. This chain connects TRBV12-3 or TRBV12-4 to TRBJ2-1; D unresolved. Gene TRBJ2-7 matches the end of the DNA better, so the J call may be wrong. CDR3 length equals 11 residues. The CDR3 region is CASSLDWEQYF. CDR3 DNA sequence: TGTGCCAGCAGCCTGGATTGGGAGCAGTACTTC.

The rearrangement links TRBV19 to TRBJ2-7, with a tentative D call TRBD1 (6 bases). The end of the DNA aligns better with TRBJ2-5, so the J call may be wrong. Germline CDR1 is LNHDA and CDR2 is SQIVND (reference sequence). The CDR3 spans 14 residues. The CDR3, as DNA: TGTGCCAGTAGGCCGACAGGTTTCCAAGAGACCCAGTACTTC. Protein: CASRPTGFQETQYF.

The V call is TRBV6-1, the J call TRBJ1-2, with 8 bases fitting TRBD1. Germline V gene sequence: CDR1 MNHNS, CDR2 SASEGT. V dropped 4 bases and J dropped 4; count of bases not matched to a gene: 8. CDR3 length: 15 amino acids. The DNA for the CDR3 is TGTGCCAGCAGTGGGTCGGACAGGGCTGTCTATGGCTACACCTTC. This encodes CASSGSDRAVYGYTF.

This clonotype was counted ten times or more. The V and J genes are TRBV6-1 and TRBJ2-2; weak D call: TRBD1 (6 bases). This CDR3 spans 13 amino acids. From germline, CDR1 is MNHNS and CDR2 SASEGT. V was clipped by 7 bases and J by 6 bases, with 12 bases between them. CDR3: CASIATGPGELFF. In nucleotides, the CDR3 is TGTGCCAGCATAGCGACAGGCCCCGGGGAGCTGTTTTTT.

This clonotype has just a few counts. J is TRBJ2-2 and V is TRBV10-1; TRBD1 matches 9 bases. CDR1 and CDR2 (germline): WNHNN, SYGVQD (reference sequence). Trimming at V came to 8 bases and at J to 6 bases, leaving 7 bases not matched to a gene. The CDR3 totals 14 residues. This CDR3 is CASQGTGNSGELFF. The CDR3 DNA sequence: TGCGCCAGCCAAGGGACAGGGAATTCCGGGGAGCTGTTTTTT.

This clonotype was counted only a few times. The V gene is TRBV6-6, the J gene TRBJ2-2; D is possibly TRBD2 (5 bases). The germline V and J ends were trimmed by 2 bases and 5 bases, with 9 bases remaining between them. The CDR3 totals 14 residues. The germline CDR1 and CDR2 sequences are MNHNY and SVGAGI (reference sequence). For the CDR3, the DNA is TGTGCCAGCAGTTACCTGGGAGAGACCGGGGAGCTGTTTTTT. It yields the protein CASSYLGETGELFF.

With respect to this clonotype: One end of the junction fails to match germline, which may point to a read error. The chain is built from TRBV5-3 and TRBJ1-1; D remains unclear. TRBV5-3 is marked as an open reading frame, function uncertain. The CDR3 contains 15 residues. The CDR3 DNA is TGTGCCAGCAGCTCTGACCCGTGGAGGAACGCTGAAGCTTTCTTT. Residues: CASSSDPWRNAEAFF.

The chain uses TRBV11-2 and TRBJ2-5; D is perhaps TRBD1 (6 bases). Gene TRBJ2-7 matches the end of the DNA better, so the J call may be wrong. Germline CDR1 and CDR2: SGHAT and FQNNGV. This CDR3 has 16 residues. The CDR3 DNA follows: TGTGCCAGCAGTATGACGACAGGTGGAATCGTCCACGAGCAGTACTTC. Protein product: CASSMTTGGIVHEQYF.

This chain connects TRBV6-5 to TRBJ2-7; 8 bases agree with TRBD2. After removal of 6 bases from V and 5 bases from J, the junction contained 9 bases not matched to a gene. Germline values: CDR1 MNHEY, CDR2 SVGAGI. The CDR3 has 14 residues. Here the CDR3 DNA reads TGTGCCAGCAGAGAAGACGGGGGGGGGGACGAGCAGTACTTC. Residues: CASREDGGGDEQYF.

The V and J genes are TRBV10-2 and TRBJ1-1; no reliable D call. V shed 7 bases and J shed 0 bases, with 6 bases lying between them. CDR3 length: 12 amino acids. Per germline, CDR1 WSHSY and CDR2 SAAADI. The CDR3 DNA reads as TGCGCCAGCAACCACGTGAACACTGAAGCTTTCTTT. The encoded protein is CASNHVNTEAFF.

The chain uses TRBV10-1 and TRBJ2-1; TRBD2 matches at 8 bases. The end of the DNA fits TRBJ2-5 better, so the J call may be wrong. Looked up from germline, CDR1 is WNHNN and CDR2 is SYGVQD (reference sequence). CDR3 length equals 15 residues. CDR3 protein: CASSESRGRWETQYF. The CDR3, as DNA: TGCGCCAGCAGTGAGTCACGCGGGAGGTGGGAGACCCAGTACTTC.

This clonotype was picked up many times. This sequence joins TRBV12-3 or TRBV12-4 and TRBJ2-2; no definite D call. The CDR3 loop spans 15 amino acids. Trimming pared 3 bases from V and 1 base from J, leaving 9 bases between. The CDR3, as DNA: TGTGCCAGCAGTTTTTTCAGCCTGAACACCGGGGAGCTGTTTTTT. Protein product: CASSFFSLNTGELFF.